This T cell receptor (beta chain) appears in the sequencing data of a study of T cell responses to AZD1222 COVID-19 vaccine. Overall study: Second-dose intervals of approximately 4 or approximately 12 weeks were pooled.

Overall study results and limits: Only a handful of AZD1222 recipients tested seropositive at baseline. Nearly half of spike-specific TCRs reportedly target unmutated variant regions. Repertoire sampling happened only post peak T cell response.

V was pared by 1 base and J by 0 bases, with 22 bases of the junction left unmatched. Per germline, CDR1 SGHTA and CDR2 FQGTGA. This CDR3 contains 24 residues. Sequencing used immunoSEQ multiplex PCR; TCRdb keeps in-frame clones, though not all of them. The table has about 180,000 clones, around 88% seen once. This clone appeared a single time. The target antigen is unknown. Here the sequenced sample was peripheral blood, taken on day 0 of AZD1222 vaccination. The gene calls are TRBV7-3 and TRBJ2-2; 11 bases align to TRBD2. The clonotype originates from an adult in good health. The CDR3: CASSLKVSLQSGTSGGANTGELFF. The CDR3 DNA follows: TGTGCCAGCAGCTTAAAGGTTTCCTTACAATCGGGAACTAGCGGGGGTGCGAACACCGGGGAGCTGTTTTTT.